One and the same sample provided the 28 T cell receptor beta chains below, sequenced in a study of graft-versus-host responses after intestinal transplantation. The antigens of these receptors remain unknown. Profiled with immunoSEQ multiplex PCR; TCRdb holds only in-frame clones, not every one. The profile shows some 76,000 clones, 87% of them singletons. Source: unstimulated CD8+ T cells sorted from spleen or lymph node cells, taken before transplant. These receptors were collected from a human donor who was the organ donor for an intestinal transplant.

The chain links TRBV6-6 to TRBJ1-1; no firm D call. Trimming removed 6 bases from V and 6 bases from J, with 17 bases in between. Germline V gives CDR1 MNHNY, CDR2 SVGAGI (reference sequence). The CDR3 loop spans 14 amino acids. The CDR3 bases are TGTGCCAGCAGAGGCGGAGGGAATCTCGCTGAAGCTTTCTTT. Translating it yields CASRGGGNLAEAFF.

V is TRBV5-4 and J is TRBJ1-1; 8 nucleotides align to TRBD1. V was pared by 3 bases and J by 0 bases, with 10 bases of the junction left unmatched. Germline V gene lookup returns CDR1 SGHNT and CDR2 YYREEE (reference sequence). This CDR3 is 17 amino acids long. The CDR3 region is CASSSDRGRGMNTEAFF. The CDR3, as DNA: TGTGCCAGCAGCTCAGACAGGGGTAGAGGTATGAACACTGAAGCTTTCTTT.

This clone was recorded once. The gene calls are TRBV28 and TRBJ2-5, with D perhaps matching TRBD1 or TRBD2 (7 bases each). The V and J ends lost 3 bases and 5 bases respectively, with 25 bases between them. The germline V gene has CDR1 MDHEN and CDR2 SYDVKM. The CDR3 runs 18 residues. The CDR3 spells CASSFPISRQGEGETQYF. In nucleotides, the CDR3 is TGTGCCAGCAGTTTCCCCATCAGCCGTCAGGGGGAGGGTGAGACCCAGTACTTC.

With regard to this clone: One base away lies a much larger clone, so this may be a sequencing read error. The chain couples TRBV2 to TRBJ2-2; no reliable D call. The V gene's germline CDR1 is SNHLY and CDR2 FYNNEI. This CDR3 is 13 amino acids long. The ends were cut back, 4 bases at V and 2 bases at J, with 5 bases in the middle. The CDR3 DNA reads as TGTGCCAGCAGTGGGTCAAACACCGGGGAGCTGTTTTTT. It translates to CASSGSNTGELFF.

CDR3 residues: CASSLATGDTEAFF. CDR3 nucleotide sequence: TGCGCCAGCAGCTTGGCCACGGGTGACACTGAAGCTTTCTTT. The chain recombines TRBV5-1 with TRBJ1-1; D is ambiguous. The CDR3 loop spans 14 amino acids. The ends were cut back, 0 bases at V and 3 bases at J, with 9 bases in the middle. CDR1 is SGHRS, CDR2 YFSETQ, per germline.

This chain connects TRBV5-6 to TRBJ1-1; 7 bases are a match to TRBD1. The CDR3 length is 16 residues. Germline loops: CDR1 SGHDT, CDR2 YYEEEE. Losses at the gene ends were 0 bases for V and 5 bases for J; bases not matched to a gene: 10. CDR3 sequence (DNA): TGTGCCAGCAGCTTGGGGACAGGCCAGTATGTGACTGAAGCTTTCTTT. As protein: CASSLGTGQYVTEAFF.

The rearrangement links TRBV12-5 to TRBJ1-2, with no clear D. The CDR3 is 14 amino acids. In germline, CDR1 is LGHNT, CDR2 FRNRAP. Trimming left V 1 base short and J 0 bases short, with 6 bases between. The CDR3 DNA is TGTGCTAGTGGTTTGGGCCCTGCTAACTATGGCTACACCTTC. It specifies CASGLGPANYGYTF.

The chain employs TRBV25-1 and TRBJ1-2; D ambiguous. This CDR3 comprises 12 residues. The germline V gene encodes CDR1 MGHDK and CDR2 SYGVNS. The ends were cut back, 3 bases at V and 4 bases at J, with 6 bases in the middle. The chain's CDR3 is CASSDYLYGYTF. The CDR3 DNA is TGTGCCAGCAGTGACTACCTCTATGGCTACACCTTC.

In its sample, this clone was seen once. The chain joins TRBV27 to TRBJ2-7, with D perhaps matching TRBD1 or TRBD2 (5 bases each). This CDR3 spans 13 amino acids. Trimming took 8 bases from V and 4 from J, leaving 15 bases between them. Germline CDR1 reads MNHEY; CDR2 reads SMNVEV (reference sequence). CDR3 in DNA: TGTGCCAGCTCTTCGTCGAGGGGATACGAGCAGTACTTC. As protein: CASSSSRGYEQYF.

This clone was seen a few times. The genes are TRBV7-6 and TRBJ2-1, with 9 bases aligning to TRBD1. V dropped 6 bases and J dropped 7; count of bases not matched to a gene: 4. CDR1 is SGHVS and CDR2 is FNYEAQ in the germline V gene. The CDR3 is made up of 13 amino acids. The CDR3 DNA follows: TGTGCCAGCAGAAGACAGGGGGAAAATGAGCAGTTCTTC. Its translation is CASRRQGENEQFF. Based on the CDR3 plus reference TRBV7-6 and TRBJ2-1, the full variable domain is GAGVSQSPRYKVTKRGQDVALRCDPISGHVSLYWYRQALGQGPEFLTYFNYEAQQDKSGLPNDRFSAERPEGSISTLTIQRTEQRDSAMYRCASRRQGENEQFFGPGTRLTVL.

The chain couples TRBV7-9 to TRBJ1-5; D call uncertain. Germline V gene data show CDR1 as SEHNR and CDR2 as FQNEAQ (reference sequence). Trimming removed 5 bases from V and 4 bases from J, with 9 bases in between. This CDR3 comprises 13 residues. The DNA of the CDR3 is TGTGCCAGCAGCCCCGTAAGGAATCAGCCCCAGCATTTT. It codes for CASSPVRNQPQHF.

V is TRBV6-5 and J is TRBJ1-2, with D unresolved. The CDR3 runs 12 residues. V was pared by 7 bases and J by 1 base, with 7 bases between. Germline CDR1 MNHEY, CDR2 SVGAGI. CDR3 amino acids: CASITLNYGYTF. Written as DNA, the CDR3 is TGTGCCAGCATAACCCTTAACTATGGCTACACCTTC.

V is TRBV5-1 and J is TRBJ2-1, with D possibly being TRBD2 (6 bases). CDR1 is SGHRS, CDR2 YFSETQ, per germline. The CDR3 has 15 residues. Trimming stripped 4 bases from V and 4 bases from J, with 15 bases between. CDR3 sequence (DNA): TGCGCCAGCAGCCCCCCTAGCGATTCTTACAATGAGCAGTTCTTC. Residues: CASSPPSDSYNEQFF.

This clone was seen more than once but under ten times. V and J are TRBV6-5 and TRBJ2-7; the match to TRBD1 covers 12 bases. With 0 bases clipped from V and 4 bases from J, the junction kept 1 base outside the gene matches. Germline V CDR1 and CDR2: MNHEY, SVGAGI. The CDR3 loop spans 15 amino acids. The CDR3 loop reads CASSYSGQGAYEQYF. DNA of the CDR3: TGTGCCAGCAGTTACTCGGGACAGGGGGCGTACGAGCAGTACTTC.

This clone was counted a few times. The rearrangement uses TRBV7-6 and TRBJ2-7; 10 positions agree with TRBD1. The germline V gene has CDR1 SGHVS and CDR2 FNYEAQ. The CDR3 sequence is 14 residues long. The ends lost 3 bases at V and 2 bases at J; junction bases unmatched: 1. CDR3: CASSFGTGAYEQYF. DNA for the CDR3: TGTGCCAGCAGCTTCGGGACAGGGGCCTACGAGCAGTACTTC.

The chain recombines TRBV4-1 with TRBJ2-1; TRBD2 aligns across 11 bases. Per germline, CDR1 MGHRA and CDR2 YSYEKL. CDR3 size: 16 residues. The V segment lost 8 bases and the J segment 2 bases; nucleotides outside the gene matches: 8. This CDR3 reads CASGTSGLAAYNEQFF. For the CDR3, the DNA is TGCGCCAGCGGAACATCGGGACTAGCGGCCTACAATGAGCAGTTCTTC.

The chain employs TRBV9 and TRBJ1-2, with D uncertain. The germline V and J ends were trimmed by 4 bases and 8 bases, with 18 bases remaining between them. Germline V CDR1 and CDR2: SGDLS, YYNGEE. CDR3 length: 14 amino acids. CDR3 sequence: CASSSSTGVEGYTF. The DNA for the CDR3 is TGTGCCAGCAGCTCATCAACCGGGGTCGAGGGCTACACCTTC.

The V and J genes are TRBV6-5 and TRBJ1-4; D unresolved. CDR1 is MNHEY and CDR2 is SVGAGI in the germline V gene. Between the trimmed V and J ends, which lost 6 bases and 7 bases, there was a span of 15 bases. This CDR3 spans 14 amino acids. The CDR3 DNA sequence: TGTGCCAGCAGGCCGCCCGGGCACGGTGAAAAACTGTTTTTT. The encoded protein is CASRPPGHGEKLFF.

The V and J genes are TRBV5-1 and TRBJ2-7, with D hard to call. CDR3 size: 15 residues. Trimming pared 4 bases from V and 7 bases from J, leaving 21 bases between. CDR1 is SGHRS, CDR2 YFSETQ, per germline. CDR3 sequence reads: CASSLEDRADVEQYF. For the CDR3, the DNA is TGCGCCAGCAGCCTCGAAGACCGGGCAGATGTGGAGCAGTACTTC.

The chain recombines TRBV29-1 with TRBJ2-3, with TRBD2 as a possible D gene (6 bases). CDR1 SQVTM and CDR2 ANQGSEA come from the germline V gene. V lost 3 bases and J lost 4, with 23 bases in between. The CDR3 has 17 residues. The CDR3 nucleotides are TGCAGCGTTGATGACCTCCTGACTAGAGTCGACTCAGATACGCAGTATTTT. Its protein product is CSVDDLLTRVDSDTQYF.

This sequence joins TRBV15 and TRBJ2-3; the match to TRBD1 covers 9 bases. With 4 bases clipped from V and 5 bases from J, the junction kept 7 bases outside the gene matches. This CDR3 contains 15 residues. The germline gives CDR1 LNHNV, CDR2 YYDKDF (reference sequence). This chain's CDR3 is CATSKNRGLKDTQYF. In DNA, the CDR3 is TGTGCCACCAGCAAAAACAGGGGGCTGAAAGATACGCAGTATTTT.

CDR3: CASSQGTGGSQYEQYF. The CDR3 DNA is TGCGCCAGCAGCCAAGGTACAGGGGGGAGTCAATACGAGCAGTACTTC. V is TRBV4-1 and J is TRBJ2-7, with 8 bases lining up with TRBD1. With V trimmed by 1 base and J by 4 bases, 9 bases remained unmatched. The CDR3 contains 16 residues. The germline CDR1 and CDR2 sequences are MGHRA and YSYEKL.

The V and J genes are TRBV25-1 and TRBJ2-7, with unresolved D. The CDR3 covers 13 residues. V was pared by 4 bases and J by 3 bases, with 10 bases between. CDR1 is MGHDK, CDR2 SYGVNS, per germline. DNA of the CDR3: TGTGCCAGCAGTGTGACGGCCTTCTACGAGCAGTACTTC. Translating it yields CASSVTAFYEQYF.

The chain links TRBV28 to TRBJ2-5; D gene uncertain. Germline loops: CDR1 MDHEN, CDR2 SYDVKM. The V end lost 6 bases, the J end lost 1 base, and 9 bases lay between the germline ends. The CDR3 is 13 residues long. The CDR3 loop reads CASSPTLQETQYF. In DNA, the CDR3 is TGTGCCAGCAGCCCCACGCTCCAAGAGACCCAGTACTTC. The whole variable domain, remainder taken from reference TRBV28 and TRBJ2-5, is DVKVTQSSRYLVKRTGEKVFLECVQDMDHENMFWYRQDPGLGLRLIYFSYDVKMKEKGDIPEGYSVSREKKERFSLILESASTNQTSMYLCASSPTLQETQYFGPGTRLLVL.

The genes are TRBV9 and TRBJ2-1, with TRBD2 matching 10 bases. Germline CDR1 is SGDLS and CDR2 is YYNGEE. The V segment lost 4 bases and the J segment 3 bases; nucleotides outside the gene matches: 4. This CDR3 has 15 amino acids. The CDR3 reads CASSLKRGGYNEQFF. CDR3 DNA: TGTGCCAGCAGCCTAAAGCGGGGGGGCTACAATGAGCAGTTCTTC. Using reference TRBV9 and TRBJ2-1 for the parts outside the CDR3, the full variable domain is DSGVTQTPKHLITATGQRVTLRCSPRSGDLSVYWYQQSLDQGLQFLIQYYNGEERAKGNILERFSAQQFPDLHSELNLSSLELGDSALYFCASSLKRGGYNEQFFGPGTRLTVL.

CDR3 in amino acids: CSVELGTVYGYTF. Written as DNA, the CDR3 is TGCAGCGTTGAATTGGGGACAGTCTATGGCTACACCTTC. This sequence joins TRBV29-1 and TRBJ1-2; 7 nucleotides agree with TRBD1. This CDR3 has 13 amino acids. The germline V gene encodes CDR1 SQVTM and CDR2 ANQGSEA. V shed 2 bases, J shed 4 bases, and the junction held 4 bases outside the gene matches.

J is TRBJ2-7 and V is TRBV7-8; D gene ambiguous. CDR1 SGHVS and CDR2 FQNEAQ come from the germline V gene. The CDR3 loop spans 13 amino acids. Trimming stripped 5 bases from V and 1 base from J, with 9 bases between. The DNA for the CDR3 is TGTGCCAGCAGCCAAGGGTATTCCTACGAGCAGTACTTC. The encoded protein is CASSQGYSYEQYF.

The chain combines TRBV29-1 with TRBJ2-2; no clear D gene. Germline V gene data show CDR1 as SQVTM and CDR2 as ANQGSEA. The CDR3 is 14 residues long. Trimming pared 5 bases from V and 5 bases from J, leaving 15 bases between. The DNA of the CDR3 is TGCAGCGTTTCAGAGGAGTCGAGGACCGGGGAGCTGTTTTTT. Its protein product is CSVSEESRTGELFF.